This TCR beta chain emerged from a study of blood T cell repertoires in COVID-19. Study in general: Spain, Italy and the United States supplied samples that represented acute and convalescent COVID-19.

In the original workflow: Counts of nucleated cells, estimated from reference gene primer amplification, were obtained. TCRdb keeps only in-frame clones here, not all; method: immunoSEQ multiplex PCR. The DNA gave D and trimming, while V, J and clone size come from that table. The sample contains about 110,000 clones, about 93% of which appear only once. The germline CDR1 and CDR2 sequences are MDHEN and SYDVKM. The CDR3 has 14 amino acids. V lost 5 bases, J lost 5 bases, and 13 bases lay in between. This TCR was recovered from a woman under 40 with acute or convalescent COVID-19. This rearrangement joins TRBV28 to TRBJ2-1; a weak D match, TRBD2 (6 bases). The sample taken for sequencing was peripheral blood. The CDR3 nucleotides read TGTGCCAGCAGTCTCCCGCGGGGTCACAATGAGCAGTTCTTC. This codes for CASSLPRGHNEQFF.